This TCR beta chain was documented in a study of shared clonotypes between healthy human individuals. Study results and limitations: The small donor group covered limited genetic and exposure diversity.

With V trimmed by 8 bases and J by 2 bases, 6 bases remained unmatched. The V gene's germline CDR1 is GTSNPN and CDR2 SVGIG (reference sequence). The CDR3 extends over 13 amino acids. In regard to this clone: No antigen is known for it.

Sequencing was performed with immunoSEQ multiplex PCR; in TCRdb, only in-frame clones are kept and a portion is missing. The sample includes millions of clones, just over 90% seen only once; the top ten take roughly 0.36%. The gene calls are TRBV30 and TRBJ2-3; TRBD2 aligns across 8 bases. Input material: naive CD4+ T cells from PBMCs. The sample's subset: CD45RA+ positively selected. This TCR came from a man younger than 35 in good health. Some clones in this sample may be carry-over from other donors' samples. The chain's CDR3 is CAHSGTYTDTQYF. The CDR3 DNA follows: TGTGCCCATAGCGGGACATACACAGATACGCAGTATTTT.